This T cell receptor (beta chain) comes out of a study of blood T cells in healthy people across ages. Study summary: Per two T cells, template switching captured roughly one barcoded beta molecule. Study results and caveats: Older age went with lower TCR beta diversity per million T cells, in a roughly linear way.

Then a second PCR, running roughly 7 to 12 cycles, was carried out with a sample-barcoded 5' primer and a J-beta primer mix. One entry per CDR3 protein, called by TCRdb with MiXCR from the 5' RACE reads. The sample records some 1.6 million distinct CDR3 sequences, roughly 30% being singletons. A remark on this clonotype: Its antigen is as yet unknown.

CDR3 length: 16 residues. Unmatched junction bases numbered 9, after V lost 4 bases and J lost 4 bases. Germline V lookup: CDR1 SGHDN, CDR2 FVKESK. This sequence was found in a woman aged 30 to 39 in good health. Specimen: blood. V gene TRBV14 combines with J gene TRBJ2-1; 8 positions agree with TRBD2. CDR3 loop: CASSPGVTGGYNEQFF. The CDR3 DNA reads TGTGCCAGCAGCCCGGGGGTAACGGGGGGGTACAATGAGCAGTTCTTC.